These T cell receptor beta chains were read from a single sample in a study of T cell responses to AZD1222 COVID-19 vaccine. Some clones are missing from TCRdb's copy, which holds only in-frame ones; the method was immunoSEQ multiplex PCR. The sample lists 90,000 to 95,000 clones, around 84% occurring once. The sample here was peripheral blood, taken on day 0 of AZD1222 vaccination. These receptor sequences come from an adult in good health. CDR3s leave out the opening cysteine and the closing phenylalanine or tryptophan.

J gene: TRBJ1-6; V gene: TRBV30; CDR3 protein: AWRGGINSPLH
J gene: TRBJ2-2; V gene: TRBV20-1; CDR3 protein: SASSQDYGELF
J gene: TRBJ1-4; V gene: TRBV18; CDR3 protein: ASSRGQLNEKLF
J gene: TRBJ2-1; V gene: TRBV5-1; CDR3 protein: ASSAGLAGGNEQF
J gene: TRBJ2-7; V gene: TRBV28; CDR3 protein: ASSSWRGGKQY
J gene: TRBJ1-2; V gene: TRBV19; CDR3 protein: ASTHGRGGYGYT
J gene: TRBJ2-7; V gene: TRBV18; CDR3 protein: ASSSGLALSYEQY
J gene: TRBJ2-2; V gene: TRBV10-1; CDR3 protein: ASSTDRERTGELF
J gene: TRBJ2-5; V gene: TRBV20-1; CDR3 protein: SASNSAGVGETQY
J gene: TRBJ1-6; V gene: TRBV10-2; CDR3 protein: ASRNSGGGGSSPLH
J gene: TRBJ1-1; V gene: TRBV4-2; CDR3 protein: ASSQVVPGEAEAF
J gene: TRBJ2-7; V gene: TRBV7-2; CDR3 protein: ASSSGLVPYEQY
J gene: TRBJ1-2; V gene: TRBV5-1; CDR3 protein: ASSLPRQGINYGYT
J gene: TRBJ2-6; V gene: TRBV6-5; CDR3 protein: ASKGVSGANVLT
J gene: TRBJ1-5; V gene: TRBV30; CDR3 protein: AWTLDSNQPQH
J gene: TRBJ1-1; V gene: TRBV6-5; CDR3 protein: ASARNVPPKAF
J gene: TRBJ2-2; V gene: TRBV5-1; CDR3 protein: ASSPRQGPNTGELF
J gene: TRBJ1-2; V gene: TRBV5-6; CDR3 protein: ASSWRGSNGYT
J gene: TRBJ1-4; V gene: TRBV9; CDR3 protein: ASSAGGQLLEKLF
J gene: TRBJ2-3; V gene: TRBV29-1; CDR3 protein: IHYGTGRTDTQY
J gene: TRBJ2-3; V gene: TRBV7-3; CDR3 protein: ASSRDRGTDTQY
J gene: TRBJ1-6; V gene: TRBV9; CDR3 protein: ASSGRGPNSPLH
J gene: TRBJ2-2; V gene: TRBV10-3; CDR3 protein: AITSGNTGELF
J gene: TRBJ2-7; V gene: TRBV13; CDR3 protein: ASSPRRGRGSYEQY
J gene: TRBJ2-7; V gene: TRBV3-1/TRBV3-2; CDR3 protein: ASSSGTSATYEQY
J gene: TRBJ2-3; V gene: TRBV30; CDR3 protein: AWSPRGTDTQY
J gene: TRBJ2-2; V gene: TRBV7-9; CDR3 protein: ASSLGSGSGTGELF